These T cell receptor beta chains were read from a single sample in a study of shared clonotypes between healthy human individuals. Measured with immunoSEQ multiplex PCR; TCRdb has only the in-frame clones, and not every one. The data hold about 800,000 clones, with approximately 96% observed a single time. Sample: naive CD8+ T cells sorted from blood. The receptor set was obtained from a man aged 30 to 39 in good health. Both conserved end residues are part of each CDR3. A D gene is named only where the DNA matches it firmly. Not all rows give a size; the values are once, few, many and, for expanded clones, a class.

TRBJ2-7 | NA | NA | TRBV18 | CASSRPLYEQYF | TGTGCCAGCTCACGTCCGCTCTACGAGCAGTACTTC
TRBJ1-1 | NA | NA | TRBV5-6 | CASRRRQDEAFF | TGTGCCAGCCGCCGTCGCCAAGATGAAGCTTTCTTT
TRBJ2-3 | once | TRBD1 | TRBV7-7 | CASSLMGDRVGTDTQYF | TGTGCTAGCAGCTTAATGGGAGACAGGGTTGGCACAGATACGCAGTATTTT
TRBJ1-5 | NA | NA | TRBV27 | CASRVGAGNQPQHF | TGTGCCAGCCGGGTCGGGGCGGGCAATCAGCCCCAGCATTTT
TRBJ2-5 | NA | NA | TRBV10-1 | CASSEWGGETQYF | TGCGCCAGCAGTGAATGGGGCGGTGAGACCCAGTACTTC
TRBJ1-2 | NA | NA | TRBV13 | CASSRQVQTGFINYGYTF | TGTGCCAGCAGCCGACAGGTCCAAACAGGGTTCATTAACTATGGCTACACCTTC
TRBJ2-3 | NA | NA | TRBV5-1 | CASSLDTYTDTQYF | TGCGCCAGCAGCTTGGACACTTACACAGATACGCAGTATTTT
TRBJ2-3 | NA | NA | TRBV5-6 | CASSLKSGRDTQYF | TGTGCCAGCAGCTTGAAGAGTGGCAGAGATACGCAGTATTTT
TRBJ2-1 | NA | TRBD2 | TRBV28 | CASSPLAGKVSYNEQFF | TGTGCCAGCAGCCCACTAGCGGGAAAGGTATCCTACAATGAGCAGTTCTTC
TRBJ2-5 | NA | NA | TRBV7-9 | CASSLISGGEETQYF | TGTGCCAGCAGCTTAATAAGCGGAGGGGAGGAGACCCAGTACTTC
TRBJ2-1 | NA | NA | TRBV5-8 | CASSFGFF | TGTGCCAGCAGCTTTGGGTTCTTC
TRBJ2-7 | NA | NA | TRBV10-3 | CAISNASATYEQYF | TGTGCCATCTCTAATGCTAGCGCAACCTACGAGCAGTACTTC
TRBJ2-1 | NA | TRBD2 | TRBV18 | CASSPPGSGRSYNEQFF | TGTGCCAGCTCACCACCGGGGAGCGGGAGGTCCTACAATGAGCAGTTCTTC
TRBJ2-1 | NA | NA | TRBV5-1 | CASSYAGQYNEQFF | TGCGCCAGCAGCTATGCGGGACAGTACAATGAGCAGTTCTTC
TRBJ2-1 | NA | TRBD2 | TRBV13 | CASSSSGLAGELDEQFF | TGTGCCAGCAGCTCCTCGGGTTTAGCGGGAGAACTCGATGAGCAGTTCTTC
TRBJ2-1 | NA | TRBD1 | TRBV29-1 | CSAEHRQGALNEQFF | TGCAGCGCTGAACATCGACAGGGGGCACTCAATGAGCAGTTCTTC
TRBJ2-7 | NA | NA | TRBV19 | CASSISGFVDEQYF | TGTGCCAGTAGTATATCGGGGTTTGTCGACGAGCAGTACTTC
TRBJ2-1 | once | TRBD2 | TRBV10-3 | CAISDQREYNEQFF | TGTGCCATCAGTGATCAGCGGGAGTACAATGAGCAGTTCTTC
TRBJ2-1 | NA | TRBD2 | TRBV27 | CASSSPLAGGYNEQFF | TGTGCCAGCAGTTCGCCACTAGCGGGGGGATACAATGAGCAGTTCTTC
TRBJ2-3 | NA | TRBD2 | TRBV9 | CASSPRGTSGVTDTQYF | TGTGCCAGCAGCCCACGCGGGACTAGCGGAGTCACAGATACGCAGTATTTT
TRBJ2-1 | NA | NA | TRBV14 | CASSQDSSYNEQFF | TGTGCCAGCAGCCAAGATAGCAGCTACAATGAGCAGTTCTTC
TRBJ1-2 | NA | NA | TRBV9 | CASHQRGYGYTF | TGTGCCAGCCATCAACGGGGCTATGGCTACACCTTC
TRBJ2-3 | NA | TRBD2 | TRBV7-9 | CASSPIEREIPDTQYF | TGTGCCAGCAGCCCCATCGAGCGGGAGATCCCAGATACGCAGTATTTT
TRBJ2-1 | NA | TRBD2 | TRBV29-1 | CSVEGLAGSEQFF | TGCAGCGTTGAAGGACTAGCGGGATCGGAGCAGTTCTTC
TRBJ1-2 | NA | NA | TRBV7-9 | CASSFGGRYGYTF | TGTGCCAGCAGCTTTGGGGGCCGGTATGGCTACACCTTC
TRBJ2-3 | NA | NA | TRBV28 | CASSLDGAADTQYF | TGTGCCAGCAGTTTAGACGGGGCGGCAGATACGCAGTATTTT
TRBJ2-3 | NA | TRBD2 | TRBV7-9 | CASSPSVGEGPGGYF | TGTGCCAGCAGCCCCTCGGTCGGGGAGGGCCCCGGAGGGTATTTT
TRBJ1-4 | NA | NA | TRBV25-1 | CASSEWGTTATNEKLFF | TGTGCCAGCAGTGAATGGGGCACCACCGCAACTAATGAAAAACTGTTTTTT
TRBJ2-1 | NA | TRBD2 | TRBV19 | CASSWLAGVGDEQFF | TGTGCCAGTAGTTGGTTAGCGGGAGTCGGGGATGAGCAGTTCTTC
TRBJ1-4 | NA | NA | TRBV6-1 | CASSVSEATNEKLFF | TGTGCCAGCAGTGTGTCGGAGGCAACTAATGAAAAACTGTTTTTT
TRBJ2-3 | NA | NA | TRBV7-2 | CASSLEAGTDTQYF | TGTGCCAGCAGCTTAGAGGCGGGGACAGATACGCAGTATTTT
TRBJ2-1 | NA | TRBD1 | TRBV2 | CASSRSGTGSYNEQFF | TGTGCCAGCAGTCGCTCCGGGACAGGGTCCTACAATGAGCAGTTCTTC
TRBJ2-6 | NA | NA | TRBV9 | CASSRRSRSGANVLTF | TGTGCCAGCAGCCGTAGGTCGAGATCTGGGGCCAACGTCCTGACTTTC
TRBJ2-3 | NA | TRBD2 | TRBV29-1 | CSVEGASGTDTQYF | TGCAGCGTTGAAGGGGCTAGCGGGACAGATACGCAGTATTTT
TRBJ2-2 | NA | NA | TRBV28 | CASSFGLEGALTGELFF | TGTGCCAGCAGTTTTGGACTAGAGGGGGCTCTCACCGGGGAGCTGTTTTTT
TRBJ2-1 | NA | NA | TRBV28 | CASSFRVDNEQFF | TGTGCCAGCAGTTTTAGGGTAGACAATGAGCAGTTCTTC
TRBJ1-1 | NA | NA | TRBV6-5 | CASSVQGSGEAFF | TGTGCCAGCAGCGTCCAGGGGTCAGGGGAAGCTTTCTTT
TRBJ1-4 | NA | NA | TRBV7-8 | CASRQQSDNEKLFF | TGTGCCAGCAGACAACAGAGCGATAATGAAAAACTGTTTTTT
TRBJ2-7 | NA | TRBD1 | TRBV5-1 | CASSLISGQGTYEQYF | TGCGCCAGCAGCTTGATCTCTGGACAGGGGACCTACGAGCAGTACTTC
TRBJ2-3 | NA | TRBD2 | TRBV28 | CASSFIAGSTDTQYF | TGTGCCAGCAGTTTTATAGCGGGCAGCACAGATACGCAGTATTTT
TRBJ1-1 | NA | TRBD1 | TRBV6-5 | CASSPQGLNTEAFF | TGTGCCAGCAGTCCACAGGGGCTGAACACTGAAGCTTTCTTT
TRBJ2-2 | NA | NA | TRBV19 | CASSHRDGELFF | TGTGCCAGTAGTCACAGGGACGGGGAGCTGTTTTTT
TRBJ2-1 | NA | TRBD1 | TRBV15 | CATSWARGLFGEQFF | TGTGCCACTAGCTGGGCCAGGGGGCTTTTTGGTGAGCAGTTCTTC
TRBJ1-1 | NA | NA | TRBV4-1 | CASSRSTRVDAFF | TGCGCCAGCAGCCGTTCGACCAGAGTGGATGCTTTCTTT
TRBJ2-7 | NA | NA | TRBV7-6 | CASSDRRVYEQYF | TGTGCCAGCAGCGACCGCAGGGTCTACGAGCAGTACTTC
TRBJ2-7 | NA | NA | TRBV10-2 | CASTGYDTQDYEQYF | TGCGCCAGCACCGGATACGACACACAAGACTACGAGCAGTACTTC
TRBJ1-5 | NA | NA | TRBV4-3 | CASSQDRWQGQYNQPQHF | TGCGCCAGCAGCCAAGATCGCTGGCAGGGCCAGTACAATCAGCCCCAGCATTTT
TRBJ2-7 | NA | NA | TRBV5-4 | CASSLGPRFYEQYF | TGTGCCAGCAGCTTGGGACCTAGATTTTACGAGCAGTACTTC
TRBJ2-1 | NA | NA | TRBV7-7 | CASSSHPGAAGNEQFF | TGTGCCAGCAGCTCCCACCCAGGAGCCGCGGGCAATGAGCAGTTCTTC
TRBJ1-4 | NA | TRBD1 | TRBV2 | CATRQGPEKLFF | TGTGCCACTCGACAGGGACCGGAAAAACTGTTTTTT
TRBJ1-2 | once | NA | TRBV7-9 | CAVTDGYGYTF | TGTGCCGTGACAGACGGCTATGGCTACACCTTC
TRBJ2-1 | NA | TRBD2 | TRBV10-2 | CASQTRGVVVFNEQFF | TGCGCCAGCCAAACACGGGGGGTGGTTGTTTTCAATGAGCAGTTCTTC
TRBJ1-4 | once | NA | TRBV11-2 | CASSLSPNHQLFF | TGTGCCAGCAGCCTTTCTCCCAACCACCAACTGTTTTTT
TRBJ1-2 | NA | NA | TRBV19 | CASSPTFNYGYTF | TGTGCCAGTAGTCCGACATTTAACTATGGCTACACCTTC
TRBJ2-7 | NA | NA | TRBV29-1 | CSVEAAGIAYEQYF | TGCAGCGTTGAGGCGGCAGGGATAGCGTACGAGCAGTACTTC
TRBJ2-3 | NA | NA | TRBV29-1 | CSVEGRSGSAPITDTQYF | TGCAGCGTTGAAGGGCGGAGTGGGTCGGCACCGATCACAGATACGCAGTATTTT
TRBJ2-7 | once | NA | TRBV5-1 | CASSPGMGWYEQYF | TGCGCCAGCAGCCCCGGAATGGGGTGGTACGAGCAGTACTTC
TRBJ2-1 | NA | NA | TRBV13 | CASGSGLYNEQFF | TGTGCCAGCGGGAGCGGCTTATACAATGAGCAGTTCTTC
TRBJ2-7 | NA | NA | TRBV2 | CASLTASYEQYF | TGTGCCAGCCTTACTGCTTCCTACGAGCAGTACTTC
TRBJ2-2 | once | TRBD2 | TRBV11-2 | CASSSLPGGLASNTGELFF | TGTGCCAGCAGCTCCCTCCCCGGTGGACTAGCGTCGAACACCGGGGAGCTGTTTTTT